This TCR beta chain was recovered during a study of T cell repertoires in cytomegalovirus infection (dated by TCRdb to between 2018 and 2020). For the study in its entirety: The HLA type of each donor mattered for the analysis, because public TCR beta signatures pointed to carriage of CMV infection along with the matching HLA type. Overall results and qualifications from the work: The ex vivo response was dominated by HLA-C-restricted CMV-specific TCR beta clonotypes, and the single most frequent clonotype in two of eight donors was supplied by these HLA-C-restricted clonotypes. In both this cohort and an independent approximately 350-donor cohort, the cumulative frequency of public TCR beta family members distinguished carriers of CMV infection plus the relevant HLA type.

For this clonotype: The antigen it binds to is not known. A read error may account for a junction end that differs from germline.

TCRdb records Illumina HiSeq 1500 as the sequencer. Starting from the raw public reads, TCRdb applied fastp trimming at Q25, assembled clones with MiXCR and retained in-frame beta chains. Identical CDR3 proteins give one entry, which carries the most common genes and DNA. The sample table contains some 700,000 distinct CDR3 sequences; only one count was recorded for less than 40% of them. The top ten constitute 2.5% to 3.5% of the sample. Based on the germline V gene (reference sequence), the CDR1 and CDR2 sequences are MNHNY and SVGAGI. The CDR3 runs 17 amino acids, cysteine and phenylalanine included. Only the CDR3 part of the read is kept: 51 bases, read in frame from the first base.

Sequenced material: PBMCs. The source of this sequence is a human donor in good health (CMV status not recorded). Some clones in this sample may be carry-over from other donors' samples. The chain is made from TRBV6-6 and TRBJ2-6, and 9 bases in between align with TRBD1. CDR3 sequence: CASSQGQGPSGVNVLNF. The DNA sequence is TGTGCCAGCAGCCAGGGACAGGGACCATCTGGGGTCAACGTCCTGAATTTC.